These 18 T cell receptor beta chains share one sample of origin, sequenced in a study of cytomegalovirus exposure and HLA in healthy donors. With 60 Vbeta and 13 Jbeta primers, the PCR was carried out. Sequencing used immunoSEQ multiplex PCR; TCRdb keeps in-frame clones, though not all of them. The sample contains about 140,000 clones, about 76% of which appear only once. Sequencing was performed on PBMCs. The receptors derive from a female donor in good health and CMV-seronegative.

This clone was counted only a few times. This chain joins TRBV7-2 and TRBJ2-7; tentatively, D is TRBD1 (5 bases). This CDR3 region has 14 residues. The germline V and J ends were trimmed by 5 bases and 0 bases, with 11 bases remaining between them. Looked up from germline, CDR1 is SGHTA and CDR2 is FQGNSA. CDR3 sequence: CASSSDSYSYEQYF. In nucleotides, the CDR3 is TGTGCCAGCAGCAGTGACAGCTACTCCTACGAGCAGTACTTC.

This clone is a singleton in its sample. The CDR3 region has the DNA TGTGCCAGTAGTACCGCGGGGGGGGCTTACAATGAGCAGTTCTTC. Translating it yields CASSTAGGAYNEQFF. The V and J genes are TRBV19 and TRBJ2-1, with 9 bases fitting TRBD2. CDR1 and CDR2 (germline): LNHDA, SQIVND (reference sequence). V was clipped by 4 bases and J by 4 bases; unmatched bases: 5. The CDR3 length is 15 residues.

The CDR3 sequence: CSAAATNTEAFF. The CDR3 coding sequence is TGCAGCGCGGCGGCCACGAACACTGAAGCTTTCTTT. The chain employs TRBV29-1 and TRBJ1-1; D remains unclear. The V gene's germline CDR1 is SQVTM and CDR2 ANQGSEA. The length of the CDR3 is 12 residues. Trimming removed 7 bases at V and 1 base at J, with 10 bases between.

The J gene is TRBJ2-7, the V gene TRBV9; TRBD2 is a possible D gene (5 bases). The germline gives CDR1 SGDLS, CDR2 YYNGEE. Deletions cut 3 bases from V and 3 bases from J, with 13 bases between. The CDR3 spans 14 residues. Here the CDR3 reads CASSAGSGGYEQYF. The CDR3 bases are TGTGCCAGCAGCGCCGGGTCTGGAGGCTACGAGCAGTACTTC.

The rearrangement joins TRBV2 to TRBJ1-1, with 8 bases fitting TRBD1. CDR3 size: 15 residues. CDR1 is SNHLY, CDR2 FYNNEI, per germline. V gave up 5 bases and J gave up 0 bases; unmatched junction bases: 5. CDR3 region: CASSIYRGMNTEAFF. The CDR3 nucleotides read TGTGCCAGCAGTATTTACAGGGGGATGAACACTGAAGCTTTCTTT.

The V gene is TRBV5-4, the J gene TRBJ2-2; 13 bases map to TRBD2. Trimming removed 4 bases from V and 3 bases from J; junction bases left unmatched: 9. Germline assignment: CDR1 SGHNT and CDR2 YYREEE (reference sequence). This CDR3 has 18 amino acids. The CDR3 DNA follows: TGTGCCAGCAGCCCCGGACTAGCGGGGGCTTCGGACACCGGGGAGCTGTTTTTT. Residues: CASSPGLAGASDTGELFF.

CDR3 nucleotide sequence: TGTGCCTGGAGTTCCGGACTAGCGGGGCGCACAGATACGCAGTATTTT. This gives the protein CAWSSGLAGRTDTQYF. This chain joins TRBV30 and TRBJ2-3; 12 nucleotides match TRBD2. The length of the CDR3 is 16 residues. CDR1 is GTSNPN, CDR2 SVGIG, per germline (reference sequence). J gave up 1 base and V 2 bases, and 4 bases lay outside the gene matches.

Only one count was recorded for this clone. The rearrangement uses TRBV5-1 and TRBJ2-2; a possible D gene is TRBD1 (5 bases). The CDR3 is made up of 13 amino acids. The V gene's germline CDR1 is SGHRS and CDR2 YFSETQ. V was cut by 9 bases and J by 6 bases, with 15 bases left in between. CDR3 residues: CATQGVAAGELFF. The CDR3 DNA reads TGCGCCACCCAGGGTGTGGCGGCCGGGGAGCTGTTTTTT.

In this sample, this clone turned up once. J is TRBJ2-5 and V is TRBV30; tentatively, D is TRBD1 (5 bases). Between the trimmed V and J ends, which lost 4 bases and 1 base, there was a span of 13 bases. This CDR3 has 14 residues. Germline CDR1 and CDR2: GTSNPN and SVGIG (reference sequence). CDR3 DNA sequence: TGTGCCTGGACCACCGGACAAATCCAAGAGACCCAGTACTTC. Its protein product is CAWTTGQIQETQYF.

The V and J genes are TRBV5-6 and TRBJ2-3; TRBD2 aligns across 8 bases. Germline loops: CDR1 SGHDT, CDR2 YYEEEE. The J segment lost 0 bases and the V segment lost 0 bases, leaving 3 bases of the junction unmatched. This CDR3 is 16 amino acids long. CDR3 bases: TGTGCCAGCAGCTTGGATGGCGGGGGGAGCACAGATACGCAGTATTTT. Amino acids: CASSLDGGGSTDTQYF.

V and J are TRBV5-5 and TRBJ1-5; a possible D gene is TRBD1 (6 bases). Trimming cost V 4 bases and J 0 bases, with 11 bases left between them. Per germline, CDR1 SGHKS and CDR2 YYEKEE (reference sequence). This CDR3 region has 15 residues. CDR3 nucleotides: TGTGCCAGCAGCGAGGGACATTATAGCAATCAGCCCCAGCATTTT. Translating gives CASSEGHYSNQPQHF.

This sequence joins TRBV6-1 and TRBJ1-1, with TRBD1 as a possible D gene (5 bases). Deletions cut 3 bases from V and 3 bases from J, with 14 bases between. Germline V gene sequence: CDR1 MNHNS, CDR2 SASEGT. CDR3 size: 15 residues. The CDR3 DNA sequence: TGTGCCAGCAGTGAGGGGAGGGGCCTGGACACTGAAGCTTTCTTT. It specifies CASSEGRGLDTEAFF.

V usage is TRBV6-1 and J usage is TRBJ2-7; D gene ambiguous. Germline CDR1 is MNHNS and CDR2 is SASEGT. The V end was cut by 6 bases, the J end by 6 bases, with 6 bases between. This CDR3 contains 10 residues. The CDR3 DNA is TGTGCCAGCAGGGCAGGCGAGCAGTACTTC. It encodes CASRAGEQYF.

Notes on this clone: Other DNA sequences from this sample encode an identical CDR3 as well. The chain uses TRBV27 and TRBJ2-5; possible D gene TRBD2, 6 bases. Trimming stripped 3 bases from V and 2 bases from J, with 10 bases between. The CDR3 covers 14 residues. The germline CDR1 and CDR2 sequences are MNHEY and SMNVEV (reference sequence). The CDR3 is CASSLAGRQETQYF. CDR3 nucleotide sequence: TGTGCCAGCAGTTTGGCGGGGAGACAAGAGACCCAGTACTTC.

The J gene is TRBJ1-4, the V gene TRBV5-4; D unclear. CDR3 length: 12 amino acids. With 3 bases removed from V and 7 bases from J, the gap between germline ends came to 7 bases. Per the germline V gene, CDR1 is SGHNT and CDR2 is YYREEE (reference sequence). The CDR3 sequence is CASSSGPEKLFF. DNA of the CDR3: TGTGCCAGCAGCTCAGGTCCTGAAAAACTGTTTTTT.

The J gene is TRBJ2-3, the V gene TRBV14; the D gene is possibly TRBD2 (6 bases). Deletions cut 4 bases from V and 6 bases from J, with 14 bases between. CDR1 and CDR2 (germline): SGHDN, FVKESK. The CDR3 is 14 residues long. CDR3 in amino acids: CASSRRARADTQYF. CDR3 DNA sequence: TGTGCCAGCAGCCGGAGGGCAAGGGCCGATACGCAGTATTTT.

This clone has just a few counts. The rearrangement joins TRBV7-2 to TRBJ1-1; D is possibly TRBD1 (6 bases). Between the trimmed V and J ends, which lost 6 bases and 4 bases, there was a span of 15 bases. The CDR3 has 14 residues. The V gene's germline CDR1 is SGHTA and CDR2 FQGNSA. The CDR3 protein is CASRLTGRGTEAFF. DNA of the CDR3: TGTGCCAGCAGGTTAACAGGGAGGGGCACTGAAGCTTTCTTT.

The chain has TRBV27 and TRBJ1-5; D is uncertain. The CDR3 is 14 residues long. V gave up 3 bases and J gave up 0 bases, with 6 bases separating them. The germline V gene has CDR1 MNHEY and CDR2 SMNVEV (reference sequence). The CDR3 DNA follows: TGTGCCAGCAGTTTCCCCTATAGCAATCAGCCCCAGCATTTT. Translated: CASSFPYSNQPQHF.